This is a list of T cell receptor beta chains from one sample in a study of glioma-infiltrating T cells. TCRdb analysed the multiplex PCR reads with MiXCR anew, one entry per CDR3 protein. The sample carries 150,000 to 200,000 distinct CDR3 sequences, approximately 30% recorded once. Sequenced material: glioma tissue, nonneoplastic brain tissue, or PBMCs (not recorded which). These receptors were taken from a human donor with low-grade glioma or glioblastoma, undergoing nonglioma brain surgery, or in good health (not recorded which). Both conserved end residues are part of each CDR3. A D gene is named only where the DNA matches it firmly.

d_gene	j_gene	v_gene	CDR3aa
TRBD1	TRBJ2-3	TRBV27	CASSYGTGSADTQYF
NA	TRBJ1-3	TRBV6-1	CASSYGVSTGDTIYF
NA	TRBJ2-3	TRBV7-6	CASSPDGADTQYF
NA	TRBJ1-2	TRBV6-2/TRBV6-3	CAGSYSTASYGCTF
NA	TRBJ2-2	TRBV19	CASSPLGSGYTGELFF
NA	TRBJ2-5	TRBV6-5	CASSLMWAEETQYF
NA	TRBJ1-5	TRBV10-3	CAISESLGRNNQPQHF
NA	TRBJ1-2	TRBV19	CASSLGQGPLQYGYTF
TRBD2	TRBJ2-2	TRBV12-3/TRBV12-4	CASSLTSMNTGELFF
TRBD2	TRBJ2-2	TRBV12-5	CASGFPLPGLALENTGELFF
NA	TRBJ1-3	TRBV18	CASSRSGAASGNTIYF
NA	TRBJ2-1	TRBV2	CASSERGTYNNEQFF
TRBD2	TRBJ2-3	TRBV10-3	CAIGAGLAGQGLTQYF
TRBD1	TRBJ2-7	TRBV6-1	CASSVTGYGSYEQYF
TRBD1	TRBJ1-1	TRBV27	CASRTTGREQFF
TRBD2	TRBJ2-5	TRBV7-2	CASSLGLLAGTQETQYF
NA	TRBJ1-1	TRBV9	CASSVSPGDGAETEAFF